The rows below give T cell receptor beta chains drawn from one sample of a study of neurological immune-mediated disorders. MiXCR was run by TCRdb on the 5' RACE reads, yielding one entry per CDR3 protein. The sample contains fewer than 90,000 distinct CDR3 sequences, approximately 10% of which appear only once. The sequenced material came from PBMCs. Every receptor here comes from a man between 35 and 55 years old in good health. Each CDR3 is given with its conserved first and last residue. Fields, in order: clone size, V gene, D gene, J gene, CDR3 DNA, CDR3 protein. The D gene is left open where the match is weak. Expanded clones are given a class, and other clones once, few, many or no size at all.

clone_size: few; v_call: TRBV7-8; d_call: NA; j_call: TRBJ2-5; cdr3_nt: TGTGCCAGCAGCCCCCCCGGACAGAAAAAAGAGACCCAGTACTTC; cdr3_aa: CASSPPGQKKETQYF
clone_size: NA; v_call: TRBV5-1; d_call: TRBD2; j_call: TRBJ2-5; cdr3_nt: TGCGCCACCATCCCGGGACTAGCGGGACAAGAGACCCAGTACTTC; cdr3_aa: CATIPGLAGQETQYF
clone_size: many; v_call: TRBV5-1; d_call: NA; j_call: TRBJ1-1; cdr3_nt: TGCGCCAGCAGCTTGGGCAGGGTCAACACTGAAGCTTTCTTT; cdr3_aa: CASSLGRVNTEAFF
clone_size: many; v_call: TRBV7-9; d_call: NA; j_call: TRBJ2-7; cdr3_nt: TGTGCCAGCAGCGATAGGGGAGTACTTACGTACGAGCAGTACTTC; cdr3_aa: CASSDRGVLTYEQYF
clone_size: many; v_call: TRBV12-3/TRBV12-4; d_call: TRBD2; j_call: TRBJ2-3; cdr3_nt: TGTGCCAGCAGTGTAGCGGGAGCTCCAGATACGCAGTATTTT; cdr3_aa: CASSVAGAPDTQYF
clone_size: few; v_call: TRBV3-1; d_call: NA; j_call: TRBJ2-5; cdr3_nt: TGTGCCAGCAGCCAAGGGTTTTTTGAGACCCAGTACTTC; cdr3_aa: CASSQGFFETQYF
clone_size: many; v_call: TRBV6-5; d_call: NA; j_call: TRBJ1-1; cdr3_nt: TGTGCCAGCATGAGGCCCGACACTGAAGCTTTCTTT; cdr3_aa: CASMRPDTEAFF
clone_size: many; v_call: TRBV7-3; d_call: NA; j_call: TRBJ1-5; cdr3_nt: TGTGCCAGCTCTAATACACATCAGCCCCAGCATTTT; cdr3_aa: CASSNTHQPQHF
clone_size: many; v_call: TRBV7-2; d_call: TRBD2; j_call: TRBJ2-7; cdr3_nt: TGTGCCAGCAGCGGCTACGGGGGGTACGAGCAGTACTTC; cdr3_aa: CASSGYGGYEQYF
clone_size: many; v_call: TRBV29-1; d_call: NA; j_call: TRBJ2-7; cdr3_nt: TGCAGCGTTGAAGTCGACGGACAGGAGGGCGAGCAGTACTTC; cdr3_aa: CSVEVDGQEGEQYF
clone_size: many; v_call: TRBV7-2; d_call: NA; j_call: TRBJ2-3; cdr3_nt: TGTGCCAGCAGCTTAGCATTGGTCACCGGAGACACAGATACGCAGTATTTT; cdr3_aa: CASSLALVTGDTDTQYF
clone_size: many; v_call: TRBV15; d_call: NA; j_call: TRBJ2-7; cdr3_nt: TGTGCCACCAGCAGAGAGAGGGTTGGGGAGCAGTACTTC; cdr3_aa: CATSRERVGEQYF
clone_size: many; v_call: TRBV12-3/TRBV12-4; d_call: TRBD1; j_call: TRBJ2-7; cdr3_nt: TGTGCCAGCAGTTTCGCGGGACAGGGGGCGCACGAGCAGTACTTC; cdr3_aa: CASSFAGQGAHEQYF
clone_size: many; v_call: TRBV6-1; d_call: TRBD1; j_call: TRBJ1-2; cdr3_nt: TGTGCCAGCAGCCAACAGGGGTTCGGCTATGGCTACACCTTC; cdr3_aa: CASSQQGFGYGYTF
clone_size: many; v_call: TRBV5-6; d_call: TRBD1; j_call: TRBJ1-1; cdr3_nt: TGTGCCAGCAGCTCTTTTCAGACAGGGAAAAACACTGAAGCTTTCTTT; cdr3_aa: CASSSFQTGKNTEAFF
clone_size: many; v_call: TRBV6-1; d_call: TRBD2; j_call: TRBJ2-7; cdr3_nt: TGTGCCAGCACAGCGGGAGGGCTCTACGAGCAGTACTTC; cdr3_aa: CASTAGGLYEQYF